This entry features one T cell receptor beta chain sequence. Using immunoSEQ multiplex PCR, the repertoire was profiled, and TCRdb retains in-frame clones only, with some absent. The sample shows more than 45,000 clones, approximately 73% of them seen only once. This specimen belongs to a study of PD-1 blockade in classical Hodgkin lymphoma. Study overall: Patients were treated with nivolumab at 3 mg/kg, and this was given intravenously every 2 weeks.

After autologous stem cell transplantation all patients relapsed, and prior brentuximab vedotin exposure differed between cohorts. CDR1 and CDR2 from the germline V gene are MNHEY and SMNVEV (reference sequence). With 5 bases clipped from V and 6 bases from J, the junction kept 10 bases outside the gene matches. This CDR3 has 16 residues. This sample comprised peripheral blood mononuclear cells (PBMCs), obtained at baseline. The chain combines TRBV27 with TRBJ2-2, with 9 bases identical to TRBD1. This TCR derives from a human donor with classical Hodgkin lymphoma. The CDR3 reads CASSNLPGTGPGELFF. As DNA, the CDR3 is TGTGCCAGCAGTAATCTGCCCGGGACAGGGCCCGGGGAGCTGTTTTTT.